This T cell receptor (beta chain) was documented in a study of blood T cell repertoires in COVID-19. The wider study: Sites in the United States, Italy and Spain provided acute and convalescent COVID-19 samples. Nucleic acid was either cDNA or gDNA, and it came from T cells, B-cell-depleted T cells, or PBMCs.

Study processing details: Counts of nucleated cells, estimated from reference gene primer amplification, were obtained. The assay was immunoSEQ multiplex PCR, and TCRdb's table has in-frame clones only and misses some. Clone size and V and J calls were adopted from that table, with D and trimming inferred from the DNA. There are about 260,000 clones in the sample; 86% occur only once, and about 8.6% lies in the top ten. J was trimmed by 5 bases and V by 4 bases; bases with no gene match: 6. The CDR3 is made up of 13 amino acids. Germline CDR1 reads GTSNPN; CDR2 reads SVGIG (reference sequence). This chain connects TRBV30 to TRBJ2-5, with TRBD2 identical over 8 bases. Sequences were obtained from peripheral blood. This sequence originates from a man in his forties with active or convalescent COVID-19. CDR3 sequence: CAWMGLAGETQYF. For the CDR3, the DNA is TGTGCCTGGATGGGTCTAGCGGGTGAGACCCAGTACTTC.